The clone carrying this TCR beta chain was found many times. Its cognate antigen is unknown. This sample was included in a study of T-cell reconstitution after alpha-beta-depleted transplantation in children. Preparation of the TCRbeta library was carried out with unique molecular identifiers. TCRdb reprocessed the PCR reads via MiXCR and lists one record per CDR3 protein. Among 150,000 to 200,000 distinct CDR3 sequences listed, around 10% were seen once. Study-wide results and caveats: The origin of high day-60 TCRbeta diversity in some patients lay in surviving recipient T cells and thymic progenitors. T-cell counts and diversity were attributed mostly to newly produced T cells one year after transplant.

This TCR was recovered from a boy aged 2 to 9 with acute myeloid leukemia, due to receive a stem cell transplant. Sequencing was performed on PBMCs, taken before TCRalphabeta/CD19-depleted stem cell transplant.

The chain's CDR3 is CASGGPAPQETQYF. The CDR3 nucleotides read TGCGCCAGCGGGGGTCCCGCACCCCAAGAGACCCAGTACTTC. V usage is TRBV5-1 and J usage is TRBJ2-5; D possibly uses TRBD1 or TRBD2 (5 bases each). V was trimmed by 7 bases and J by 1 base, leaving 14 bases between them. CDR1 is SGHRS and CDR2 is YFSETQ in the germline V gene. The CDR3 is 14 residues long. Looking up the rest from reference TRBV5-1 and TRBJ2-5 gives the full variable domain: KAGVTQTPRYLIKTRGQQVTLSCSPISGHRSVSWYQQTPGQGLQFLFEYFSETQRNKGNFPGRFSGRQFSNSRSEMNVSTLELGDSALYLCASGGPAPQETQYFGPGTRLLVL.